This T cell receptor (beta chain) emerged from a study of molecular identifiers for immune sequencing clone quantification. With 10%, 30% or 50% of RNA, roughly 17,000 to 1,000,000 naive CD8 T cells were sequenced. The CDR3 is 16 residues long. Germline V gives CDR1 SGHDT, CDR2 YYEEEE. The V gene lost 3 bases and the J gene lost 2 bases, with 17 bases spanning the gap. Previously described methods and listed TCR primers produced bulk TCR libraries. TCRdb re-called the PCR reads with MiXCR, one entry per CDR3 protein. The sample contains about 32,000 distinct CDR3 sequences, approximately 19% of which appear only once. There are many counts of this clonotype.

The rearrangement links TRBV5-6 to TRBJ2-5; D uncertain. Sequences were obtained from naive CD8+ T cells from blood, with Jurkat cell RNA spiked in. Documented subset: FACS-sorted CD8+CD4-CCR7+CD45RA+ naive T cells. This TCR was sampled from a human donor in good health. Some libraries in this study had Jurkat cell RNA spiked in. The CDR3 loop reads CASSSPPLAGQETQYF. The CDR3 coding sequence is TGTGCCAGCAGCTCGCCCCCCCTGGCAGGTCAAGAGACCCAGTACTTC. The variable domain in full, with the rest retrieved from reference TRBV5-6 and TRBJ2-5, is DAGVTQSPTHLIKTRGQQVTLRCSPKSGHDTVSWYQQALGQGPQFIFQYYEEEERQRGNFPDRFSGHQFPNYSSELNVNALLLGDSALYLCASSSPPLAGQETQYFGPGTRLLVL.